The TCR beta chain described here comes from a study of blood T cell repertoires in COVID-19. Study-wide background: PBMCs, B-cell-depleted T cells, or T cells provided the cDNA or gDNA that made up the material.

Regarding this clone: The same CDR3 can be traced to other DNA sequences in this sample.

Under the authors' procedure: Reference gene primers were amplified, and this amplification served to estimate nucleated cell counts. Using immunoSEQ multiplex PCR, the repertoire was profiled, and TCRdb retains in-frame clones only, with some absent. The D gene and trimming were derived from the DNA, and the V and J assignments and clone size from that table. The data hold 20,000 to 25,000 clones, with 83% observed a single time. Germline V gene data show CDR1 as GTSNPN and CDR2 as SVGIG (reference sequence). Deletions cut 2 bases from V and 0 bases from J, with 7 bases between. This CDR3 has 13 amino acids.

The chain is built from TRBV30 and TRBJ1-1, with a possible D match to TRBD1 (6 bases). Source material: peripheral blood. This TCR came from a man between 65 and 85 years old with acute or convalescent COVID-19. The CDR3 nucleotides are TGTGCCTGGAGTCGACAGGTGAACACTGAAGCTTTCTTT. It encodes CAWSRQVNTEAFF.